This note documents a single T cell receptor beta chain sequence. Its antigen remains undetermined. Nothing much larger sits one base from this clone, and base qualities are not available. The germline V gene (reference sequence) gives CDR1 as GTSNPN and CDR2 as SVGIG. The CDR3, from cysteine to phenylalanine, totals 14 residues. CDR3 DNA only is kept here, 42 bases in frame from base 1. V is shortened by 3 bases, J by 0 bases, and the region joining them spans 9 bases. The data are from a study of T cell responses to AZD1222 COVID-19 vaccine (dated by TCRdb to the early 2020s). About the investigation overall: Because spike-specific TCR depth and breadth did not differ between the two schedules, AZD1222 recipients who got a second dose at roughly 4 weeks were pooled with those who got a second dose at roughly 12 weeks. A total of just over 230 trial participants underwent TCR sequencing, of whom roughly 210 received two doses of AZD1222 and about 25 received two doses of the MenACWY control vaccine. Enrollment into the trials was organized by age into subgroups of 18-55, 56-69 and 70-plus years, and those subgroups contained roughly 150, 30 and 60 TCR-sequenced participants, respectively. Paper-wide results and their limitations: Because no day 14 peak-response samples were available, repertoires were characterized only after the peak T cell response. The 56-69-year group was small, and its depth increase did not reach significance, likely because of low power. The vaccine-associated CD4 TCRs covered the entire spike protein, and the dominant responses fell in regions 160-218 and 743-854. Nearly half of unique spike-specific TCRs reportedly recognized epitopes outside regions mutated in the B.1.351 and B.1.1.7 variants. Only a handful of AZD1222 recipients were SARS-CoV-2 seropositive at baseline, limiting conclusions about previously exposed vaccinees. Participants were mostly white British, with more females than males. The authors suggested clonal diversity may have been underestimated. After two AZD1222 doses, both the breadth and the depth of spike-specific TCRs were significantly higher than at day 0 and than in MenACWY recipients.

This specimen's time point label, per the study, means: baseline before first vaccination. Samples from vaccinated people were obtained from the UK trials COV001 and COV002, which included a single-blind randomized controlled phase 2/3 trial of AZD1222 (ChAdOx1 nCoV-19) in healthy adults. For TCRbeta chain sequencing, PBMC samples were collected from trial participants at day 0 and at day 28 after the second dose. The CDR3 regions of human TCRbeta chains were analyzed by immunosequencing. Under the source paper's analysis protocol: Repertoire TCRs were checked for matches against a reference library of SARS-CoV-2-specific TCRs that had been generated using the MIRA antigen-specificity platform. Breadth was defined as the fraction of unique TCRs that were SARS-CoV-2-associated, and depth was defined as the fraction of total T cells that were SARS-CoV-2-associated. Using the MIRA data, every spike-specific TCR was mapped to the spike region that the TCR reacted to and assigned to either a CD4 or a CD8 class. Log10-transformed breadth and depth values were compared by one-way ANOVA with Sidak's multiple comparisons tests. As stored in TCRdb, this immuneACCESS dataset retains in-frame rearrangements with V and J assigned. A fraction of the clones does not appear; measured against another copy, unresolved V genes explain less than half of the discrepancy, and the remainder lacks a known reason. That table is the source of V, J and clone size, and D and trimming were worked out from the DNA. The sample has some 100,000 clones on record, over 80% of them singletons. Around 7% of the sample is in the top ten clones.

Here the sequenced sample was peripheral blood, taken on day 0 of AZD1222 vaccination. The receptor comes from an adult in good health. The sequence is built from TRBV30 and TRBJ1-5, with TRBD1 tentatively as D gene (5 bases match). The CDR3 in this case is CAWSRDNSNQPQHF. The DNA is TGTGCCTGGAGCAGGGATAATAGCAATCAGCCCCAGCATTTT.